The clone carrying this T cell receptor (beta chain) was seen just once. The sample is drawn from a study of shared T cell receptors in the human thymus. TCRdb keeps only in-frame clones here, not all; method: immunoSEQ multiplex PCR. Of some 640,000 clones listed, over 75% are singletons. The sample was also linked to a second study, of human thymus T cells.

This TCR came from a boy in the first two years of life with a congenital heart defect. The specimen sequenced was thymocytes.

The CDR3 bases are TGTGCCAGCTCACCGTCCGGGACAGGGATGAACACTGAAGCTTTCTTT. It codes for CASSPSGTGMNTEAFF. The chain couples TRBV18 to TRBJ1-1, with 9 bases lining up with TRBD1. V trimming: 3 bases; J trimming: 0 bases; junction bases outside the gene matches: 5. Germline V gene lookup returns CDR1 KGHSH and CDR2 LQKENI. The CDR3 contains 16 residues.